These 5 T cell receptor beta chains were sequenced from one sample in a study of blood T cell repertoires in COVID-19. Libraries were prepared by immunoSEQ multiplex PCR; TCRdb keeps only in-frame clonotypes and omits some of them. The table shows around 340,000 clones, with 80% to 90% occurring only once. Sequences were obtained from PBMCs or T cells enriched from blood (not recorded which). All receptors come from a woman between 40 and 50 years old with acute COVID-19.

As DNA, the CDR3 is TGTGCCAGCAGCAAAGCGCGGACAGGTAGCCATAATTCACCCCTCCACTTT. Translated: CASSKARTGSHNSPLHF. J is TRBJ1-6 and V is TRBV21-1; the D call of TRBD1 is as the table states it, not checked on the DNA. TRBV21-1 is flagged as a pseudogene. This CDR3 is built from 17 residues.

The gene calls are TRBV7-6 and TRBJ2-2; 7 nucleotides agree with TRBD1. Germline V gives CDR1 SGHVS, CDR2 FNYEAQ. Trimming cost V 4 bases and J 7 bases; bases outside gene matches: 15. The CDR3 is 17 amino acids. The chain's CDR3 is CASSSSGTVGIGGELFF. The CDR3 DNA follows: TGTGCCAGCAGCTCTTCCGGGACAGTGGGGATAGGCGGGGAGCTGTTTTTT.

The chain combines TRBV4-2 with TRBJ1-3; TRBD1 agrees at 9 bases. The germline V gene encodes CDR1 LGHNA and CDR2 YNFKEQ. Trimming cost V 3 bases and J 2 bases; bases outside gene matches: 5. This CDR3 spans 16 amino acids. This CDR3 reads CASSHGQGPAGNTIYF. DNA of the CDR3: TGTGCCAGCAGCCATGGACAGGGGCCTGCTGGAAACACCATATATTTT.

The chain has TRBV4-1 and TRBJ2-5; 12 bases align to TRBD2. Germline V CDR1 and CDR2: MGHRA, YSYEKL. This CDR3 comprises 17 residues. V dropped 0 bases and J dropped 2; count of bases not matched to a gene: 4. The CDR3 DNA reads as TGCGCCAGCAGCCAAGATGAGACTAGCGGGAGTCAAGAGACCCAGTACTTC. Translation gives CASSQDETSGSQETQYF.

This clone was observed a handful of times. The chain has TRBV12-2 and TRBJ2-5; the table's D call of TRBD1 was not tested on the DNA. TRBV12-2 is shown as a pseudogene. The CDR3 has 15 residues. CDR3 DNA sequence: TGTGCAAGTCGCTTACGGGACAGGGGATGGAAGACCCAGTACTTC. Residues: CASRLRDRGWKTQYF.